The clone carrying this T cell receptor beta chain has a count of ten or more. TCRdb called the 5' RACE reads again in MiXCR, with one record for every CDR3 protein. Among some 30,000 distinct CDR3 sequences listed, approximately 27% were seen once. Germline-derived CDR1 and CDR2 are SEHNR and FQNEAQ (reference sequence). The germline V and J ends were trimmed by 5 bases and 6 bases, with 8 bases remaining between them. The CDR3 length is 12 residues. Material: naive CD4+ T cells sorted from a lymph node. The sample's subset: naive CD4+ T cells, CD4+CD45RA+CD25-. The rearrangement links TRBV7-9 to TRBJ2-1; tentative D call: TRBD1 (5 bases). The sequence derives from a female donor with breast cancer. Written as DNA, the CDR3 is TGTGCCAGCAGCCCCAGGGTCAATGAGCAGTTCTTC. This sequence encodes CASSPRVNEQFF.